These T cell receptor beta chains were read from a single sample in a study of PD-1 blockade in classical Hodgkin lymphoma. Repertoires were generated with immunoSEQ multiplex PCR, while TCRdb's copy carries only in-frame clones and drops some. The repertoire holds about 29,000 clones, about three quarters seen once, with approximately 4.3% in the top ten. The starting material was peripheral blood mononuclear cells (PBMCs), obtained before the second cycle of nivolumab. These receptors came from a human donor with classical Hodgkin lymphoma. The CDR3 runs from the conserved cysteine through the conserved F or W. The D gene is left open where the match is weak. Clone size is not always given. Where it is, it says once, few, many or a class for expanded clones.

clone size,D gene,J gene,V gene,CDR3 DNA,CDR3 protein
few,TRBD1,TRBJ1-5,TRBV30,TGTGCCTGGGGGGCCGGACAGGGAGGGCCCCAGCATTTT,CAWGAGQGGPQHF
-,-,TRBJ1-1,TRBV6-5,TGTGCCAGCAGTTTCGAGGGCCGTCCGGCTTTCTTT,CASSFEGRPAFF
-,-,TRBJ1-3,TRBV5-4,TGTGCCAGCAGCCAGACGTCTCTAAGCTCTGGAAACACCATATATTTT,CASSQTSLSSGNTIYF
-,TRBD2,TRBJ2-5,TRBV7-9,TGTGCCAGCACTCTAGCGGGGGGGCGGCAGACCCAGTACTTC,CASTLAGGRQTQYF
-,-,TRBJ2-1,TRBV7-9,TGTGCCAGCAGCCAAGGGGGAAGGCGCCGACACAATGAGCAGTTCTTC,CASSQGGRRRHNEQFF
-,-,TRBJ1-1,TRBV28,TGTGCCAGCAGCTGGGGATCAGTGAACACTGAAGCTTTCTTT,CASSWGSVNTEAFF
-,-,TRBJ2-7,TRBV6-6,TGTGCCAGCAGAAGAACCGGGACCGGCTCCTACGAGCAGTACTTC,CASRRTGTGSYEQYF
-,-,TRBJ2-3,TRBV7-3,TGTGCCAGCAGCTTAAACAGGGGCACAGATACGCAGTATTTT,CASSLNRGTDTQYF
once,-,TRBJ2-2,TRBV11-3,TGTGCCAGCAGCTTAGACAGGAGCACCGGGGAGCTGTTTTTT,CASSLDRSTGELFF
medium-sized,TRBD1,TRBJ2-7,TRBV28,TGTGCCAGCACCCGGACAGGGTCGGTCTACGAGCAGTACTTC,CASTRTGSVYEQYF
-,-,TRBJ2-6,TRBV27,TGTGCCAGCAGTTTCCCCAGGACAGTAACCTCTGAGAGCTCTGGGGCCAACGTCCTGACTTTC,CASSFPRTVTSESSGANVLTF
-,-,TRBJ1-2,TRBV14,TGTGCCAGCAGCCAAGATGTATCCCTTTTAGTCGCCTTC,CASSQDVSLLVAF
-,-,TRBJ1-4,TRBV5-5,TGTGCCAGCAGCCCCACTGGGACGGATGAAAAACTGTTTTTT,CASSPTGTDEKLFF
few,TRBD2,TRBJ2-7,TRBV28,TGTGCCAGCAGTTTTTCCGGGGGGGCCTTCTACGAGCAGTACTTC,CASSFSGGAFYEQYF
-,-,TRBJ1-4,TRBV14,TGTGCCAGCAGCCAAGGGGCGGCGGGAAAACTGTTTTTT,CASSQGAAGKLFF
-,TRBD2,TRBJ2-1,TRBV6-5,TGTGCCAGCAGACCTCTAGCGGGGGGGCTTTATGAGCAGTTCTTC,CASRPLAGGLYEQFF
once,-,TRBJ2-3,TRBV10-1,TGCGCCAGCAGAGAACGGGACTGGGATCTGGGTACGCAGTATTTT,CASRERDWDLGTQYF
-,-,TRBJ2-7,TRBV2,TGTGCCAGCAGGGTCGTAGGGGGCGAGCAGTACTTC,CASRVVGGEQYF
large,-,TRBJ1-1,TRBV6-5,TGTGCCAGCAGTTACTCGCCCGGGGGCGGCACTGAAGCTTTCTTT,CASSYSPGGGTEAFF
-,-,TRBJ2-1,TRBV6-5,TGTGCCAGCACCAACCCCACAGGGATTGGGCAGTTCTTC,CASTNPTGIGQFF
-,-,TRBJ1-4,TRBV7-3,TGTGCCAGCAGCTTAACCGGGGGAGCCGAAAAACTGTTTTTT,CASSLTGGAEKLFF
-,-,TRBJ2-5,TRBV6-1,TGTGCCAGCAGTGAACAGCTCCAAGAGACCCAGTACTTC,CASSEQLQETQYF
-,-,TRBJ2-7,TRBV5-1,TGCGCCAGCAGCTTGGTGGGGGGAGCGCGGAACGAGCAGTACTTC,CASSLVGGARNEQYF
-,-,TRBJ1-4,TRBV28,TGTGCCAGCAGTCCCCGCAGGGGAAATGAAAAACTGTTTTTT,CASSPRRGNEKLFF
once,-,TRBJ2-5,TRBV27,TGTGCCAGCAGGGGGTTAGGCCTAAGGGGGGAGGAGACCCAGTACTTC,CASRGLGLRGEETQYF
medium-sized,TRBD1,TRBJ2-7,TRBV4-3,TGCGCCAGCAGCCCGGACAGGGGATACGAGCAGTACTTC,CASSPDRGYEQYF
-,-,TRBJ2-3,TRBV2,TGTGCCGGGGGGTTGGCAGGGGTTAGCACAGATACGCAGTATTTT,CAGGLAGVSTDTQYF
-,-,TRBJ1-1,TRBV5-6,TGTGCCAGCAGCTTGGGCCGGGGAGAGTACACTGAAGCTTTCTTT,CASSLGRGEYTEAFF
-,-,TRBJ2-3,TRBV29-1,TGCAGCGTTGACGGGCCCCGGACGCAGTATTTT,CSVDGPRTQYF
-,-,TRBJ1-1,TRBV5-4,TGTGCCAGCAGCTTGGGGGGGCCGACCACTGAAGCTTTCTTT,CASSLGGPTTEAFF
-,-,TRBJ2-5,TRBV25-1,TGTGCCAGCAGTGGACCCGAATGGGCCCAGTACTTC,CASSGPEWAQYF
-,-,TRBJ2-6,TRBV2,TGTGCCAGCAGTGAAGGGATCTCTGGGGCCAACGTCCTGACTTTC,CASSEGISGANVLTF
-,-,TRBJ1-1,TRBV7-9,TGTGCCAGCAGCTTATATAGGGACACTGAAGCTTTCTTT,CASSLYRDTEAFF
-,-,TRBJ2-1,TRBV5-6,TGTGCCAGCAGCTCGACAGTAAGTCAGTTCTTC,CASSSTVSQFF
-,TRBD2,TRBJ2-1,TRBV7-2,TGTGCCAGCGGGGCTAGCGGGATAAATGAGCAGTTCTTC,CASGASGINEQFF
-,-,TRBJ2-3,TRBV4-3,TGCGCCAGCAGACCGGACCGGGATAGCACAGATACGCAGTATTTT,CASRPDRDSTDTQYF
-,-,TRBJ2-1,TRBV11-1,TGTGCCAGCAGCTTACCCAATGCGGGGTCCTCCTACAATGAGCAGTTCTTC,CASSLPNAGSSYNEQFF
few,-,TRBJ2-7,TRBV5-1,TGCGCCAGCAGCTTGGGGCTAGCACCGAGCTCCTACGAGCAGTACTTC,CASSLGLAPSSYEQYF
once,-,TRBJ2-5,TRBV28,TGTGCCAGCGGCAGACTCTCAAATGTCCAGTACTTC,CASGRLSNVQYF
-,-,TRBJ1-2,TRBV9,TGTGCCAGCAGCGTAGATGGGGGCGCCGGCTATGGCTACACCTTC,CASSVDGGAGYGYTF
once,TRBD2,TRBJ2-3,TRBV25-1,TGTGCCAGCAGTGAACGGGGGGTTACAGATACGCAGTATTTT,CASSERGVTDTQYF
-,-,TRBJ2-5,TRBV5-4,TGTGCCAGCAGCTCGGATAGGAGGGAGACCCAGTACTTC,CASSSDRRETQYF
once,TRBD2,TRBJ2-2,TRBV5-1,TGCGCCAGCAGCGGATCTAGCGGGATAAACACCGGGGAGCTGTTTTTT,CASSGSSGINTGELFF
once,-,TRBJ2-3,TRBV18,TGTGCCAGCTCACTGAGATCCCTCGGTGGAGATACGCAGTATTTT,CASSLRSLGGDTQYF
-,-,TRBJ1-3,TRBV19,TGTGCCAGTAGTATAGATTCGGCGGAAGGAAACACCATATATTTT,CASSIDSAEGNTIYF
few,TRBD2,TRBJ2-1,TRBV19,TGTGCCAGTACCCCCGGCGGACTAGCCGAAGCCAATGAGCAGTTCTTC,CASTPGGLAEANEQFF
-,TRBD1,TRBJ1-2,TRBV29-1,TGCAGCGCTACCCCCGGGCAGGGGGAAAATGGCTACACCTTC,CSATPGQGENGYTF
-,TRBD2,TRBJ2-2,TRBV5-6,TGTGCCAGCAGCTGGGGGAGGGTAGCCGCCACCGGGGAGCTGTTTTTT,CASSWGRVAATGELFF
once,-,TRBJ1-2,TRBV7-8,TGTGCCAGCAGCCCCGACAGCTATGGCTACACCTTC,CASSPDSYGYTF
few,-,TRBJ1-5,TRBV6-6,TGTGCCAGCAGTTACTTGGGTCCCAGCAATCAGCCCCAGCATTTT,CASSYLGPSNQPQHF
-,TRBD1,TRBJ1-2,TRBV6-5,TGTGCCAGCAGTTACTCCGGGGCAGGGGGCGGCTACACCTTC,CASSYSGAGGGYTF
-,-,TRBJ2-7,TRBV5-1,TGCGCCAGCAGCCCCGGCAGGGGCGGGTACGAGCAGTACTTC,CASSPGRGGYEQYF
-,TRBD1,TRBJ1-4,TRBV29-1,TGCAGCGTGCCCAACAGGGGGAATGAAAAACTGTTTTTT,CSVPNRGNEKLFF